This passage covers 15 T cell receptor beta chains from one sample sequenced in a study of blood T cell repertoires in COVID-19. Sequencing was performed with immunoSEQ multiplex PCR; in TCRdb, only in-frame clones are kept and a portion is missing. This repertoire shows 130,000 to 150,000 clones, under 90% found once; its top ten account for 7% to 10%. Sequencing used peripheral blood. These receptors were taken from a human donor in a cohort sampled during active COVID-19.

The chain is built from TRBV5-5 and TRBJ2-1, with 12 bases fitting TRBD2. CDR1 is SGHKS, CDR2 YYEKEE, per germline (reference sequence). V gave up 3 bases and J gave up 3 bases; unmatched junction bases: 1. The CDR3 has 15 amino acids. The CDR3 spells CASSSLAGGYNEQFF. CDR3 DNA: TGTGCCAGCAGCTCACTAGCGGGAGGCTACAATGAGCAGTTCTTC.

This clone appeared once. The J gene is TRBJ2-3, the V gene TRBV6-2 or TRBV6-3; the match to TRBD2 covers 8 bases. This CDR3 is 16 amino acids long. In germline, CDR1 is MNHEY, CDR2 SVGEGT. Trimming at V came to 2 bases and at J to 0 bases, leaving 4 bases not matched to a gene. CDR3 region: CASSYGPSGSTDTQYF. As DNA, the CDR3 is TGTGCCAGCAGTTACGGGCCTAGCGGGAGCACAGATACGCAGTATTTT.

For the CDR3, the DNA is TGTGCCACCAGCACCGGTCTAGCGGGAGGAGGCATGGAGCAGTTCTTC. It translates to CATSTGLAGGGMEQFF. The rearrangement links TRBV15 to TRBJ2-1; 11 bases match TRBD2. There are 16 residues in the CDR3. Per germline, CDR1 LNHNV and CDR2 YYDKDF (reference sequence). Losses at the gene ends were 4 bases for V and 10 bases for J; bases not matched to a gene: 12.

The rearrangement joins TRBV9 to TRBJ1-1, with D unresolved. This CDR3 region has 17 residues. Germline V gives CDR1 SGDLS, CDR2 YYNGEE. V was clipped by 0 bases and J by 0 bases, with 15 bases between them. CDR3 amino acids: CASSVVGGGWLNTEAFF. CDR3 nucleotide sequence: TGTGCCAGCAGCGTAGTAGGAGGAGGGTGGCTGAACACTGAAGCTTTCTTT.

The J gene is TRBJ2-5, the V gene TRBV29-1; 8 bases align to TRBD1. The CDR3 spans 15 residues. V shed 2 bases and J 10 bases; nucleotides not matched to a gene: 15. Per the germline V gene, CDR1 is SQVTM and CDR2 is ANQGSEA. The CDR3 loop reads CSVELSDRGRGIQYF. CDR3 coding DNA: TGCAGCGTTGAACTTTCCGACAGGGGTCGGGGAATCCAGTACTTC.

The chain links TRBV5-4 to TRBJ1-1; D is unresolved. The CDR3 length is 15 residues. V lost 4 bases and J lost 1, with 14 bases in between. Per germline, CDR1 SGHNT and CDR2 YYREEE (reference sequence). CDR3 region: CASSPRKFGNTEAFF. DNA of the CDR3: TGTGCCAGCAGCCCGCGGAAATTTGGGAACACTGAAGCTTTCTTT.

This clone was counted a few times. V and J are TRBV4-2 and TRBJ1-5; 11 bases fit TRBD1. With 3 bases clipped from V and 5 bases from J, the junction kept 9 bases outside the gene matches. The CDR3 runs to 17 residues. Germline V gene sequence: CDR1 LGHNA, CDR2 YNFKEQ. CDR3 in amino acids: CASSHPSGTGGYQPQHF. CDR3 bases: TGTGCCAGCAGCCACCCTTCCGGGACAGGGGGTTATCAGCCCCAGCATTTT.

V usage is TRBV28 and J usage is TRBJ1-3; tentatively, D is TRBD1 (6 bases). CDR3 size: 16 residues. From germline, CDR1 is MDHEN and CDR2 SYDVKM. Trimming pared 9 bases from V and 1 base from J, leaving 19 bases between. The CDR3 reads CASQGLRDISGNTIYF. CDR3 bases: TGTGCCAGTCAGGGCCTCCGGGACATTTCTGGAAACACCATATATTTT.

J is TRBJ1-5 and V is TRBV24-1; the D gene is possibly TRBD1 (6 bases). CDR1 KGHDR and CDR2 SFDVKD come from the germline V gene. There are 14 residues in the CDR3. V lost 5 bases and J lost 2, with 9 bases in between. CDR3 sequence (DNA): TGTGCCACCAGTGTAGGGGGGGGCAATCAGCCCCAGCATTTT. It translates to CATSVGGGNQPQHF.

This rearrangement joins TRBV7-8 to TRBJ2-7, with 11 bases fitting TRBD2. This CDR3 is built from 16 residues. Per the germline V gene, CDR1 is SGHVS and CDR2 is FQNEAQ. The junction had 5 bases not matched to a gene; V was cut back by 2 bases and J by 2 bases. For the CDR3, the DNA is TGTGCCAGCAGCTTAACCGGGACTAGCGGAACCTACGAGCAGTACTTC. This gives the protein CASSLTGTSGTYEQYF.

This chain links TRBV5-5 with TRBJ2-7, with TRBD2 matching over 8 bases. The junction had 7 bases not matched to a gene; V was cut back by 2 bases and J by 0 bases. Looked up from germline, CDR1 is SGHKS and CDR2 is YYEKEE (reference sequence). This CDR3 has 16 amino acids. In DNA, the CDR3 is TGTGCCAGCAGCTTATCCCTAACTAGCGGCTCCTACGAGCAGTACTTC. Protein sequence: CASSLSLTSGSYEQYF.

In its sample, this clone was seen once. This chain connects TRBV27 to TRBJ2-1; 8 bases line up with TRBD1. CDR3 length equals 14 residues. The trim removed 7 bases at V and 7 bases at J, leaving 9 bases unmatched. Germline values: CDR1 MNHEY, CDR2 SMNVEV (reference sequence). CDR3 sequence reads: CASTILTGANEQFF. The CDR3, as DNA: TGTGCCAGCACCATCTTGACAGGGGCAAATGAGCAGTTCTTC.

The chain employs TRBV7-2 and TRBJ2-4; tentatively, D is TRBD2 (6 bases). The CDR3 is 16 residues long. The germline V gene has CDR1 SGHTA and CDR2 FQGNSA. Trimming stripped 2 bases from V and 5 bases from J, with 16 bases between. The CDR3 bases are TGTGCCAGCAGCTTAAGTGTGACTAGTGCCGAAAACATTCAGTACTTC. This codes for CASSLSVTSAENIQYF.

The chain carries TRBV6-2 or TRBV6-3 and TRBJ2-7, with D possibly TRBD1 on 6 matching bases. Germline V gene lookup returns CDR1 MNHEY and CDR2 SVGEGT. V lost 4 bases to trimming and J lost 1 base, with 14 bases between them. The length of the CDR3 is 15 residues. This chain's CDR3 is CASSSHGQGSYEQYF. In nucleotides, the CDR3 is TGTGCCAGCAGTTCTCATGGTCAGGGGTCCTACGAGCAGTACTTC.

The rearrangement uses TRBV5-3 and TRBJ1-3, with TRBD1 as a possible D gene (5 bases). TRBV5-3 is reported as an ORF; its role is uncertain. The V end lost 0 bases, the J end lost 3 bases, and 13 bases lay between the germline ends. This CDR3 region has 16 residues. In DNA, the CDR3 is TGTGCCAGAAGCTTGGCCTTTGAAGGGGATGGAAACACCATATATTTT. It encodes CARSLAFEGDGNTIYF.